This TCR beta chain was retrieved from a study of human CD8 memory T cell subsets. CDR1 DFQATT and CDR2 SNEGSKA come from the germline V gene (reference sequence). The CDR3 is 15 residues long. A UMI-labeled 5' RACE approach was the method that produced the TCR beta libraries. TCRdb re-analyzed the 5' RACE reads; it lists each CDR3 protein once, without DNA. Recorded for this sample: 15,000 to 20,000 distinct CDR3 sequences. This clonotype was obtained from a human donor in good health. Sequencing was done on a sample of CD8+ stem-like memory T cells (TSCM and TCM) sorted from PBMCs. Subset in this sample: stem-like memory CD8 T cells (TSTEM), CCR7+ PD-1- TIGIT-. The J gene is TRBJ2-5, the V gene TRBV20-1; checking the TCRdb D call of TRBD2 is not possible without DNA. CDR3 sequence reads: CSAGTSGRTPETQYF.